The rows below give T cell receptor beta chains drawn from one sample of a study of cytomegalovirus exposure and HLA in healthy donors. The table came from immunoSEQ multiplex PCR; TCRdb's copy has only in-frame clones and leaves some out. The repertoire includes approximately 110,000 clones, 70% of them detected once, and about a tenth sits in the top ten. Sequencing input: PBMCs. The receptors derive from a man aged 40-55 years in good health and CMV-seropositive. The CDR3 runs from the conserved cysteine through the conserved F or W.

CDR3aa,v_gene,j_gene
CASSLDLRGSYNEQFF,TRBV11-2,TRBJ2-1
CASSIDQGSSYNEQFF,TRBV19,TRBJ2-1
CASNPRRGLAGDKRNTGELFF,TRBV9,TRBJ2-2
CASSLGVLPGAFF,TRBV7-9,TRBJ1-1
CASSQERRSSNTGELFF,TRBV4-1,TRBJ2-2
CASSPGPGGSYGYTF,TRBV7-9,TRBJ1-2
CASSSDRNTEAFF,TRBV18,TRBJ1-1
CASSWPGQEINEKLFF,TRBV5-1,TRBJ1-4
CASSITGVYEQFF,TRBV11-3,TRBJ2-1
CASSLGQGEKLFF,TRBV5-1,TRBJ1-4
CSVAPAMAGGPSGELFF,TRBV29-1,TRBJ2-2
CASSEWTGVGNTIYF,TRBV25-1,TRBJ1-3
CAMGLAGGETQYF,TRBV10-3,TRBJ2-5
CASSHTDSNDEQYF,TRBV4-3,TRBJ2-7
CAWSFPGGNGYTF,TRBV30,TRBJ1-2